The rows below give T cell receptor beta chains drawn from one sample of a study of blood T cell repertoires in COVID-19. Method: immunoSEQ multiplex PCR; TCRdb's copy keeps in-frame clones and lacks some. The data contain 140,000 to 150,000 clones, about 89% of them singletons. Sequencing was carried out using peripheral blood. These receptors all come from a man aged 50-60 years who had recovered from COVID-19. Each CDR3 is given with its conserved first and last residue. Fields, in order: D gene, J gene, V gene, CDR3 DNA, CDR3 protein. The D gene is left open where the match is weak.

.	TRBJ1-5	TRBV2	TGTGCCAGCAGTGTCTTGGTCGGTGGCAATCAGCCCCAGCATTTT	CASSVLVGGNQPQHF
.	TRBJ1-3	TRBV6-2/TRBV6-3	TGTGCCAGCAGTCGCCGGGGGAGCTCTGGAAACACCATATATTTT	CASSRRGSSGNTIYF
.	TRBJ1-2	TRBV7-3	TGTGCCAGCAGCCCCAAGCACAGAAGATATGGCTACACCTTC	CASSPKHRRYGYTF
.	TRBJ1-2	TRBV19	TGTGCCAGTAGTATAAAGGGGCAGGTTCTCTCCCCGGACTATGGCTACACCTTC	CASSIKGQVLSPDYGYTF
TRBD1	TRBJ1-5	TRBV6-6	TGTGCCAGCTCCGGGACAGCCAGCAATCAGCCCCAGCATTTT	CASSGTASNQPQHF
TRBD2	TRBJ2-1	TRBV24-1	TGTGCCACCAGTGATCCTAGCGGGGGGGCCAACAATGAGCAGTTCTTC	CATSDPSGGANNEQFF
.	TRBJ2-1	TRBV7-2	TGTGCCAGCAGCTTATCCATGAGCTCCTACAATGAGCAGTTCTTC	CASSLSMSSYNEQFF
TRBD1	TRBJ2-7	TRBV9	TGTGCCAGCAGCGTAGATGATGGGACAGTAAACTCCTACGAGCAGTACTTC	CASSVDDGTVNSYEQYF
.	TRBJ1-4	TRBV27	TGTGCCAGCAGACAAAACACAGGATTTAATGAAAAACTGTTTTTT	CASRQNTGFNEKLFF
TRBD1	TRBJ1-5	TRBV2	TGTGCCAGCAGTGAAAGGACAGGGAACAATCAGCCCCAGCATTTT	CASSERTGNNQPQHF
.	TRBJ2-1	TRBV9	TGTGCCAGCAGCGTAGACGGAAGACGAGGAAATGAGCAGTTCTTC	CASSVDGRRGNEQFF
.	TRBJ1-5	TRBV6-6	TGTGCCAGCAGTTACGCGGGGGGCCGCAATCAGCCCCAGCATTTT	CASSYAGGRNQPQHF
.	TRBJ2-1	TRBV14	TGTGCCAGCAGCCAAGAAGGGGGACGGGGGGCGCTCGGAGGCAAGCAGTTCTTC	CASSQEGGRGALGGKQFF
.	TRBJ1-3	TRBV5-1	TGCGCCAGCAGCTTGGGACAGACCTCTGGAAACACCATATATTTT	CASSLGQTSGNTIYF
.	TRBJ2-6	TRBV20-1	TGCAGTGCTAGTGGGCAGGGTTCTGGGGCCAACGTCCTGACTTTC	CSASGQGSGANVLTF